This T cell receptor (beta chain) was documented in a study of beta chain features in type 1 diabetes. Study-level findings and limits: Type 1 diabetes patients had moderately but significantly shorter TCRB CDR3s in all four CD4+ subsets. Patients with type 1 diabetes carried fewer insertions and had more deletions at their VDJ junctions. High TCR expression in some cells could lead to their over-representation in cDNA sequencing. Patients' naive, central memory and regulatory TCRB repertoires appeared more alike than those of healthy donors.

The study reverse transcribed the entire isolated RNA, so it sequenced expressed TCRB transcripts. TCRdb keeps only in-frame clones here, not all; method: immunoSEQ multiplex PCR. Of around 170,000 clones in the sample, about 9% were seen once. This clone has a handful of counts. What it binds is not known. There was one heparinised blood draw per donor, averaging around 100 mL. V was trimmed by 5 bases and J by 0 bases, leaving 10 bases between them. Germline lookup yields CDR1 SGHNT and CDR2 YENEEA. CDR3 length equals 15 residues. The chain employs TRBV11-3 and TRBJ2-2; perhaps TRBD1 as D (6 bases). The sequence came from a woman in her twenties or thirties with type 1 diabetes. The sequenced material came from central memory CD4+ T cells from blood. DNA of the CDR3: TGTGCCAGCAGCCAGGGGCTTACGAACACCGGGGAGCTGTTTTTT. Residues: CASSQGLTNTGELFF.